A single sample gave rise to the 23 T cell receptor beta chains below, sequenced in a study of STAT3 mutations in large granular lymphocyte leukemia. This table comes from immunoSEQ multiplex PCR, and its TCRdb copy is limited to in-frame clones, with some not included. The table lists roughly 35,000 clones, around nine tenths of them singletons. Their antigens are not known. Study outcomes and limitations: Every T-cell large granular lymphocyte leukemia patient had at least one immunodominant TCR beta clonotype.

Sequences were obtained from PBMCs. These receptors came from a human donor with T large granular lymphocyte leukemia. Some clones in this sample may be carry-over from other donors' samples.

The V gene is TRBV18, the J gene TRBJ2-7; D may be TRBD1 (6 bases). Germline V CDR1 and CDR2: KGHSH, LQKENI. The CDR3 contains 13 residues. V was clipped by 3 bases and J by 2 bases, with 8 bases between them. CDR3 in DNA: TGTGCCAGCTCACCCGGACAGACCTACGAGCAGTACGTC. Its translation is CASSPGQTYEQYV.

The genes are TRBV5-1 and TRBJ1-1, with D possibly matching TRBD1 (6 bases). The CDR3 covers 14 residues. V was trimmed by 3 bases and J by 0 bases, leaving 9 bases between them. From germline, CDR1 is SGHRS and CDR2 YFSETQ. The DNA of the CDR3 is TGCGCCAGCAGCTATGGGGGCATGAACACTGAAGCTTTCTTT. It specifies CASSYGGMNTEAFF.

The CDR3 here is CASSQVRLVKGPEQYF. CDR3 sequence (DNA): TGCGCCAGCAGCCAAGTCCGACTAGTCAAAGGGCCCGAGCAGTACTTC. This chain joins TRBV4-1 and TRBJ2-7; weak D call: TRBD2 (6 bases). The CDR3 runs to 16 residues. V lost 1 base and J lost 6, with 19 bases in between. Germline V gene lookup returns CDR1 MGHRA and CDR2 YSYEKL.

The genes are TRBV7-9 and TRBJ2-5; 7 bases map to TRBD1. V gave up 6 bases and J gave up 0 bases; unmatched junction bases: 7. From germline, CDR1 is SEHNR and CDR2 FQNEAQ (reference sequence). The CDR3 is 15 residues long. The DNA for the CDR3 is TGTGCCAGCAGTAGGACAGGCCAGTACCAAGAGACCCAGTACTTC. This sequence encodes CASSRTGQYQETQYF.

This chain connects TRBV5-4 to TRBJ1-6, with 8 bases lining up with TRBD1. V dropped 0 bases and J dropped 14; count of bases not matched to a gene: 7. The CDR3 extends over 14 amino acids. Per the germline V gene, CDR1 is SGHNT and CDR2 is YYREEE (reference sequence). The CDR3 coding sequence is TGTGCCAGCAGCTTGGACAGGGGGTTTAAGGCCCTCCACTTT. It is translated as CASSLDRGFKALHF.

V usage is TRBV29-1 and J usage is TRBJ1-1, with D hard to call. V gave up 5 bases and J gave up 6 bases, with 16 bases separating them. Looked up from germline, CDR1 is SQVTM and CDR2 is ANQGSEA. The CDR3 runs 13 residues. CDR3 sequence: CSVSTLIQAEAFF. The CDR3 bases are TGCAGCGTTTCCACCCTTATTCAGGCTGAAGCTTTCTTT.

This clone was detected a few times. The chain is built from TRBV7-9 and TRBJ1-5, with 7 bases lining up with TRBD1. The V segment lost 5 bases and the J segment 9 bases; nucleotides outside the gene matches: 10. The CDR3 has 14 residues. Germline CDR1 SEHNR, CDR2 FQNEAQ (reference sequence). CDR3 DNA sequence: TGTGCCAGCAGCGAACAGGGGCCGTTCCCGCCCCAGCATTTT. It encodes CASSEQGPFPPQHF.

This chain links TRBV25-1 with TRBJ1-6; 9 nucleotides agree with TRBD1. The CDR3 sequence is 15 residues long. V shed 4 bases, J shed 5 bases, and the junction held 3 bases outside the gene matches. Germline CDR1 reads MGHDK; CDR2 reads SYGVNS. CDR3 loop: CASSVRQGDNSPLHF. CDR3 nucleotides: TGTGCCAGCAGTGTCCGACAGGGGGATAATTCACCCCTCCACTTT.

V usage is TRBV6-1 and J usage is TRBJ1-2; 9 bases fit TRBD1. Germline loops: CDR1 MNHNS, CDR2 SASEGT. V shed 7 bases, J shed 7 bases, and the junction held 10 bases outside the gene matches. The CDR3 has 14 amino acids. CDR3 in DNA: TGTGCCAGCATTCAAGACAGGGGGTCGTCTGGCTACACCTTC. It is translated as CASIQDRGSSGYTF.

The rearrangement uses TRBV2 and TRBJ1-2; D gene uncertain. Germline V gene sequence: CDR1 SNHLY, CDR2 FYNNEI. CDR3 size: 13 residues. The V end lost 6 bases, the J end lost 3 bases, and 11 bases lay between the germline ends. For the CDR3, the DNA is TGTGCCAGCAGGGAGGCCGGGTACTATGGCTACACCTTC. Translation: CASREAGYYGYTF.

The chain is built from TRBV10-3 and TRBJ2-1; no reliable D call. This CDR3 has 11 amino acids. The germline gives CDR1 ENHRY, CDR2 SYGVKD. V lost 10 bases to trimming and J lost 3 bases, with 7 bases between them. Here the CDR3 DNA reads TGTGCCAATGGAGACTACAATGAGCAGTTCTTC. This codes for CANGDYNEQFF.

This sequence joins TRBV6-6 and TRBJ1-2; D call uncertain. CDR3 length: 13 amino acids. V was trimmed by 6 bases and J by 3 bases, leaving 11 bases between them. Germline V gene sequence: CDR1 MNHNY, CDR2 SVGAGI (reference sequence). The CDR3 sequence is CASSLKLDYGYTF. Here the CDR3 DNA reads TGTGCCAGCAGCCTAAAGCTGGACTATGGCTACACCTTC.

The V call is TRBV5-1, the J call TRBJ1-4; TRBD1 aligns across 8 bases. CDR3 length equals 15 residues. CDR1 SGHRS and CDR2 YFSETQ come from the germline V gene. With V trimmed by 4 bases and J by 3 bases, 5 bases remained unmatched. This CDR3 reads CASSAPGQANEKLFF. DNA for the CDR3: TGCGCCAGCAGCGCACCGGGACAGGCTAATGAAAAACTGTTTTTT.

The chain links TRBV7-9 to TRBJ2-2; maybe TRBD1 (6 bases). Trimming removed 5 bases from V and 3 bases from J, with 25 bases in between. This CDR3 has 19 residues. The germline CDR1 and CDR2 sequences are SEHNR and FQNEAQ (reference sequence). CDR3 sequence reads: CASSPPMGVGARDTGELFF. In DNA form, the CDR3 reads TGTGCCAGCAGCCCCCCCATGGGAGTGGGGGCGCGCGACACCGGGGAGCTGTTTTTT.

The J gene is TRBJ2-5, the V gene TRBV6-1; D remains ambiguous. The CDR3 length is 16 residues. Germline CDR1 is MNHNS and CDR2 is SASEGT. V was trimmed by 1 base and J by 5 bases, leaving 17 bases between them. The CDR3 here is CASSEGADPTVETQYF. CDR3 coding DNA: TGTGCCAGCAGTGAAGGGGCAGACCCGACCGTCGAGACCCAGTACTTC.

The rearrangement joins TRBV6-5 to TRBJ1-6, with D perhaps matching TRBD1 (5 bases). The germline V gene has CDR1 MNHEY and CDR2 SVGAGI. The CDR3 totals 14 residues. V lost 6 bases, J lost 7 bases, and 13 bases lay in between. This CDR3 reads CASSDSLVNSPLHF. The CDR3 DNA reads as TGTGCCAGCAGCGACAGTTTGGTAAATTCACCCCTCCACTTT.

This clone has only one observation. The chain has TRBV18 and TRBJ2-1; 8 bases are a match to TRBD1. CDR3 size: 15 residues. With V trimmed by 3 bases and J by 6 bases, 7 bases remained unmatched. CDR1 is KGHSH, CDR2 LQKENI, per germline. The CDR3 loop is CASSPTGQAGNEQFF. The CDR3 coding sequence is TGTGCCAGCTCACCGACGGGACAGGCGGGCAATGAGCAGTTCTTC.

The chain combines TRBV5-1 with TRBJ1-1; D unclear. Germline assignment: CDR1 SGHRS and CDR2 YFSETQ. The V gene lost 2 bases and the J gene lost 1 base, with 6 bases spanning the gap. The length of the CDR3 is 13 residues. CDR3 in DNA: TGCGCCAGCAGCTTTCGAGAGAACACTGAAGCTTTCTTT. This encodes CASSFRENTEAFF.

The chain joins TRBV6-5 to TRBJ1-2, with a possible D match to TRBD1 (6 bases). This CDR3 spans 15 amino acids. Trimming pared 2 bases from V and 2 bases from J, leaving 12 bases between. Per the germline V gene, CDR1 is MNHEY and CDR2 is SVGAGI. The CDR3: CASSYTGTNNYGYTF. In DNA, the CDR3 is TGTGCCAGCAGTTACACCGGGACAAACAACTATGGCTACACCTTC.

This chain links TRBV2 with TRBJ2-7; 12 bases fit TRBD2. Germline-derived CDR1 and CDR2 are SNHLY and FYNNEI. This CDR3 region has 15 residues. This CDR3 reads CASSEAGASGGERRV. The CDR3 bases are TGTGCCAGCAGTGAAGCAGGGGCTAGCGGGGGGGAGCGGCGCGTC.

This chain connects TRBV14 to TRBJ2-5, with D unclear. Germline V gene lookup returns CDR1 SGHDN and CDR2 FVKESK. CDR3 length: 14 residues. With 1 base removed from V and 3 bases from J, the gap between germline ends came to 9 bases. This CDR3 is CASSQAVLEETQYF. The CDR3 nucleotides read TGTGCCAGCAGCCAAGCGGTTTTGGAAGAGACCCAGTACTTC. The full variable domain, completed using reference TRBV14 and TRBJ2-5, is EAGVTQFPSHSVIEKGQTVTLRCDPISGHDNLYWYRRVMGKEIKFLLHFVKESKQDESGMPNNRFLAERTGGTYSTLKVQPAELEDSGVYFCASSQAVLEETQYFGPGTRLLVL.

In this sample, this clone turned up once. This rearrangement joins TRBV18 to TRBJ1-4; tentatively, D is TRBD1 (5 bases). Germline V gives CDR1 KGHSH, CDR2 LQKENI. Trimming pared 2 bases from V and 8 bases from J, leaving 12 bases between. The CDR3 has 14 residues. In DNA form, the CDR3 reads TGTGCCAGCTCACCAAACCAGGGACGCGAAAAACTGTTTTTT. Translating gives CASSPNQGREKLFF.

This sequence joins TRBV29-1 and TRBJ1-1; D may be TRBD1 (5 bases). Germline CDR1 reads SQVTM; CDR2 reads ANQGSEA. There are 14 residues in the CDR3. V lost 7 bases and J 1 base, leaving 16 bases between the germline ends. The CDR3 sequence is CSAWRGGPNTEAFF. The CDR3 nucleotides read TGCAGCGCCTGGCGGGGCGGACCGAACACTGAAGCTTTCTTT.